Sequencing of this T cell receptor (beta chain) was carried out in a study of T cells in tuberculosis. Time point: new active TB diagnosis, blood taken before or within 7 days of starting treatment. Confirmation came from sputum smear and/or culture positivity for M. tuberculosis. This CDR3 is built from 12 residues. CDR1 is LNHDA and CDR2 is SQIVND in the germline V gene (reference sequence). Trimming took off 3 bases at V and 9 bases at J, with 11 bases between the two ends. Some clones are missing from TCRdb's copy, which holds only in-frame ones; the method was immunoSEQ multiplex PCR. The sample records approximately 49,000 clones, 90% to 95% being singletons.

This sample comprised PBMCs, obtained at tuberculosis diagnosis. The chain uses TRBV19 and TRBJ1-1; D unresolved. This TCR was sampled from an adult with tuberculosis. The CDR3 sequence: CASSIAGLQAFF. CDR3 nucleotide sequence: TGTGCCAGTAGTATTGCAGGTCTTCAAGCTTTCTTT.